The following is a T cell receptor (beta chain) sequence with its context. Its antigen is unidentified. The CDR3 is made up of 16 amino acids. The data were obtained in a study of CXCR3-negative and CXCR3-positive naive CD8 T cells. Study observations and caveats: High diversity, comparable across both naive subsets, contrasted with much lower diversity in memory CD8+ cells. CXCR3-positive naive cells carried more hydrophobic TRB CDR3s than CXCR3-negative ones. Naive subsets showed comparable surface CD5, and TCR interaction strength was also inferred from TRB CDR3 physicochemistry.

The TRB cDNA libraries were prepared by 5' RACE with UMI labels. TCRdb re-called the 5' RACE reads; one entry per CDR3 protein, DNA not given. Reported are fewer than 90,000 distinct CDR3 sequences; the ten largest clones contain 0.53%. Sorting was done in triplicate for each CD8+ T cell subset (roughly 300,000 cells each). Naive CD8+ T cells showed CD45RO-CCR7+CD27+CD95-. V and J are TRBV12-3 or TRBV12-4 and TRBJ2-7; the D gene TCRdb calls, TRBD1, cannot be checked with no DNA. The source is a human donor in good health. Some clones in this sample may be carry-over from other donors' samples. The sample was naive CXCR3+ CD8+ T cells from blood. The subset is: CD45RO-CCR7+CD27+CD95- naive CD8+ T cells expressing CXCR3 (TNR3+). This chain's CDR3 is CASSYDGASGLYEQYF.